Below, 4 T cell receptor beta chains from the same sample are listed, as sequenced in a study of CD8 T cells in ankylosing spondylitis. TCRdb called the 5' RACE reads again in MiXCR, with one record for every CDR3 protein. The table lists under 120,000 distinct CDR3 sequences, more than 20% of them singletons, with 9% to 15% in the top ten. Sequencing was carried out using synovial fluid, either unsorted or a sorted T cell fraction (not recorded which). The receptor source for this set is a male donor with ankylosing spondylitis.

This chain links TRBV5-1 with TRBJ2-2; D might be TRBD2 (5 bases). The CDR3 extends over 14 amino acids. Germline V gene sequence: CDR1 SGHRS, CDR2 YFSETQ. Trimming stripped 6 bases from V and 4 bases from J, with 13 bases between. CDR3: CASTLFLATGELFF. CDR3 nucleotide sequence: TGCGCCAGCACTTTATTTCTAGCCACCGGGGAGCTGTTTTTT.

The chain is built from TRBV20-1 and TRBJ1-4; D not certain. In germline, CDR1 is DFQATT, CDR2 SNEGSKA (reference sequence). Trimming left V 3 bases short and J 0 bases short, with 8 bases between. CDR3 length: 14 amino acids. CDR3 nucleotides: TGCAGTGCTAGCCCCGGGACAACTAATGAAAAACTGTTTTTT. Protein sequence: CSASPGTTNEKLFF.

The sample holds a few counts of this clonotype. This chain uses TRBV20-1 with TRBJ1-1; no reliable D call. The CDR3 length is 10 residues. Germline loops: CDR1 DFQATT, CDR2 SNEGSKA (reference sequence). V dropped 6 bases and J dropped 10 bases, with 12 bases sitting between them. The chain's CDR3 is CSAPLWGAFF. The CDR3 DNA sequence: TGCAGTGCCCCGCTGTGGGGAGCTTTCTTT.

This clonotype appeared many times. This chain uses TRBV6-1 with TRBJ2-3; 8 bases agree with TRBD2. The CDR3 contains 16 residues. The V and J ends lost 5 bases and 3 bases, in that order; junction bases with no gene match: 10. CDR1 and CDR2 (germline): MNHNS, SASEGT. The chain's CDR3 is CASSLLGSGRTDTQYF. CDR3 in DNA: TGTGCCAGCAGTCTCCTGGGGAGCGGGAGAACAGATACGCAGTATTTT.